Following are 3 T cell receptor beta chains from one sample sequenced in a study of tumor-infiltrating lymphocytes in primary liver carcinoma. It was unsorted whole blood that yielded blood RNA, and germline DNA was also extracted. A primer in the constant region served to generate TCR beta cDNA from approximately 450 ng of total RNA. Three nested multiplex PCR rounds, a slightly modified ARM-PCR method, built the TCR beta libraries. Researchers ran the first two PCR rounds for approximately 10 cycles each with TRBV1-TRBV30 forward primers and a C-beta reverse primer. TCRdb re-called the multiplex PCR reads through MiXCR, storing one row per CDR3 protein. The data contain 300,000 to 400,000 distinct CDR3 sequences, about two thirds of them singletons. Sequencing was done on a sample of peripheral blood. The origin of the receptors is a man aged 35 to 55 with primary liver carcinoma and hepatitis B virus infection.

This chain connects TRBV20-1 to TRBJ2-7; 10 bases align to TRBD2. This CDR3 has 13 amino acids. The germline CDR1 and CDR2 sequences are DFQATT and SNEGSKA (reference sequence). Unmatched junction bases numbered 2, after V lost 2 bases and J lost 4 bases. This CDR3 reads CSARPTSGYEQYF. CDR3 in DNA: TGCAGTGCTAGACCGACTAGCGGGTACGAGCAGTACTTC.

A few counts support this clonotype. Given a much more abundant clone one base away, this may be a read error. The chain employs TRBV29-1 and TRBJ1-1, with D hard to call. Looked up from germline, CDR1 is SQVTM and CDR2 is ANQGSEA. With 7 bases removed from V and 2 bases from J, the gap between germline ends came to 11 bases. CDR3 length: 12 amino acids. The CDR3 is CSGRRTNTEAFF. The CDR3 DNA reads TGCAGCGGAAGACGGACCAACACTGAAGCTTTCTTT.

A note on this clonotype: A read error is likely, as this CDR3 ends without the conserved phenylalanine or tryptophan. V is TRBV5-1 and J is TRBJ2-5; 7 positions agree with TRBD1. Germline CDR1 reads SGHRS; CDR2 reads YFSETQ. There are 17 residues in the CDR3. The CDR3 DNA follows: TGCGCCAGCGGCTTGGCCGGCAGGGGGAACCGCCAAGAGACCCAGTACTCC. Protein sequence: CASGLAGRGNRQETQYS.